This T cell receptor (beta chain) is drawn from a study of blood T cell repertoires in COVID-19. The overall study: The origin of the acute and convalescent COVID-19 samples was the United States, Italy and Spain. PBMCs, B-cell-depleted T cells, or T cells were the source of the cDNA or gDNA that made up the material.

Under the authors' procedure: Amplified reference gene primers provided the basis for estimating nucleated cell counts. Sequencing used immunoSEQ multiplex PCR; TCRdb keeps in-frame clones, though not all of them. V, J and clone size were drawn from that table, and D and trimming were deduced from the DNA. The sample comprises around 180,000 clones, approximately 83% of which are singletons, and 3% to 4% rests with the top ten. The V gene's germline CDR1 is SGDLS and CDR2 YYNGEE. The CDR3 consists of 15 residues. J lost 2 bases, V lost 3 bases, and 1 base had no gene match. The specimen was peripheral blood. This TCR came from a man aged 55 to 70 with acute or convalescent COVID-19. The chain is built from TRBV9 and TRBJ2-3; 12 bases fit TRBD2. CDR3 amino acids: CASSGLAGVTDTQYF. The CDR3 DNA reads as TGTGCCAGCAGCGGACTAGCGGGAGTCACAGATACGCAGTATTTT.